These 2 T cell receptor beta chains were all obtained from the same sample, sequenced in a study of cytomegalovirus exposure and HLA in healthy donors (dated by TCRdb to the late 2010s). Library preparation was by the immunoSEQ multiplex PCR assay. For the multiplex PCR, a mixture combining 60 forward primers for TCR Vbeta segments and 13 reverse primers for TCR Jbeta segments was used. Held by TCRdb, this immuneACCESS table contains in-frame sequences only and omits some clones. Under half of the omission traces to an unresolved V gene where checked; the cause of the rest is unknown. The sample table holds 85,000 to 130,000 clones, of which about 80% were seen once. The ten largest clonotypes hold approximately 5.3% of the sample. Sequenced input: PBMCs. All receptors derive from a woman between 18 and 29 years old in good health and CMV-seropositive.

V and J are TRBV6-6 and TRBJ2-7; weak D call: TRBD1 (6 bases). From germline, CDR1 is MNHNY and CDR2 SVGAGI (reference sequence). V was trimmed by 6 bases and J by 0 bases, leaving 12 bases between them. The length of the CDR3 is 14 residues. The DNA of the CDR3 is TGTGCCAGCAGCCTACAGGGCTCCTCCTACGAGCAGTACTTC. Translated: CASSLQGSSYEQYF.

The V gene is TRBV28, the J gene TRBJ2-2; TRBD2 agrees at 12 bases. Per germline, CDR1 MDHEN and CDR2 SYDVKM. V shed 5 bases, J shed 2 bases, and the junction held 9 bases outside the gene matches. This CDR3 has 18 residues. CDR3 in amino acids: CASSGLRLAGENTGELFF. DNA of the CDR3: TGTGCCAGCAGTGGACTTCGACTAGCGGGAGAAAACACCGGGGAGCTGTTTTTT.